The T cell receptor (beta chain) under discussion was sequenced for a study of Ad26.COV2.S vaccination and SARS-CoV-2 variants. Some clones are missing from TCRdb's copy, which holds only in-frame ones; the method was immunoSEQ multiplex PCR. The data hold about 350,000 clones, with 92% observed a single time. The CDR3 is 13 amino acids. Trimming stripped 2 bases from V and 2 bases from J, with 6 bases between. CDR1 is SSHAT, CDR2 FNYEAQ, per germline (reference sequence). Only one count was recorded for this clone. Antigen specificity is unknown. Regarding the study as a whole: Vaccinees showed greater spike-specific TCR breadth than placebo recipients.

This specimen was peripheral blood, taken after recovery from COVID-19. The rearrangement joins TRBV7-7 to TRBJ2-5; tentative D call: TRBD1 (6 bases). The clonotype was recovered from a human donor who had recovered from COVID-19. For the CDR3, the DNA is TGTGCCAGCAGCTTACAGGGGCAAGAGACCCAGTACTTC. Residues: CASSLQGQETQYF.